This TCR beta chain was identified in a study of regulatory T cells in long-lasting Graves disease (dated by TCRdb to 2020 to 2023). A note on the overall study: Patients with newly diagnosed Graves' disease had been on antithyroid drugs for under 3 months. TCR sequencing covered some 13 persistent and around 20 newly diagnosed Graves' disease patients, some 33 samples in total. The study took place in China and was registered as a clinical trial. Patients with persistent Graves' disease were compared with patients with newly diagnosed Graves' disease using TCR sequencing and RNA sequencing of peripheral blood.

As regards this clonotype: Its antigen is not yet known. There are no base qualities to consult, and no much larger clone falls within one base.

Broader findings and caveats from the paper: Persistent disease showed preferential use of TRBV28, TRBJ1-2 and TRBJ2-5, whereas newly diagnosed disease favored TRBV20-1 and TRBJ2-1. Patients with persistent disease shared more public clonotypes (around 3,000) than newly diagnosed patients did (around 1,000). Peripheral blood alone was examined, since thyroid tissue, which constituted the primary lesion, could not be accessed. Persistent Graves' disease patients showed lower TCR Shannon entropy and fewer highly expanded clones than newly diagnosed patients, suggesting clonal expansion. Sequencing and analysis were limited to the TCR beta chain. The authors acknowledged the small sample size as a limitation that may reduce accuracy.

Per the publication, the time point label means: newly diagnosed GD, antithyroid drugs for less than 3 months. For both TCR sequencing and RNA sequencing, RNA was extracted from PBMCs in TRIzol. The diagnosis of Graves' disease followed American Thyroid Association guidelines. The patients came from an endocrinology department in Xi'an, China. From each patient, about 9 milliliters of peripheral blood was collected into an EDTA anticoagulant tube. Ficoll Paque Plus density gradient separation was used to isolate PBMCs, and no additional T cell sorting was done. An Agilent 2100 Bioanalyzer and agarose gel were used to assess RNA quality, and a NanoDrop 2000 was used to measure RNA concentration. Reading from cysteine to phenylalanine, the CDR3 counts 20 amino acids. Only the CDR3 part of the read is kept: 60 bases, read in frame from the first base. From a lookup of the germline V gene (reference sequence), CDR1 and CDR2 are SEHNR and FQNEAQ. The V end gives up 4 bases and the J end 0 bases, leaving 17 bases in the junction not matched to a gene.

Libraries were constructed by multiplex PCR. Instrument used: Illumina HiSeq 4000. CDR3 regions were amplified by Arm-PCR with iRepertoire HTBI primers to construct TCR beta libraries. Gel purification was performed on PCR products prior to sequencing. Under the source paper's analysis protocol: A total of under 80 TRBV and 14 TRBJ segments were identified across samples and were used for gene usage analysis of CDR3 amino acid clonotypes. COPE and FqMerger were used to merge the filtered high-quality paired reads into contigs. BLAST was used to align contigs to the IMGT TRBV, TRBD and TRBJ reference genes, and CDR3 was defined following IMGT. Highly expanded clones were defined as clonotypes with a frequency above 0.1%. Repertoire diversity was measured by Shannon entropy, and V-J evenness by the Gini coefficient. A clonotype was considered public if more than one individual shared it. TCRdb itself trimmed the public reads at Q25 with fastp, ran MiXCR and retained productive beta chains. CDR3 protein sequences are deduplicated, and each keeps its most common genes and DNA. The V and J calls come from TCRdb's annotation, not from the publication. In all, the sample holds 350,000 to 550,000 distinct CDR3 sequences, and about 15% of those were seen once. The ten largest clonotypes hold approximately 16% of the sample.

The same sample was also studied in work on T cells in Graves' hyperthyroidism and ophthalmopathy. As that second paper reports: Stable Graves' hyperthyroidism was defined as no progression to ophthalmopathy during 18 months of follow-up. Hyperthyroidism patients were newly diagnosed, had a disease duration of under 2 months, and were aged 18 to 65 years. Exclusion was applied to patients with uncontrolled infections, other autoimmune diseases, pregnancy or lactation. Diagnoses were based on clinical symptoms, serum thyroxine and TRAb, thyroid ultrasound and orbital computed tomography. The first round of RT-PCR for the TCR CDR3 was performed with the HTBI primer set and the Qiagen OneStep RT-PCR kit. Most expanded thyroid clonotypes (frequency above 0.001) were also detected in blood, suggesting blood repertoires may reflect thyroid immune responses. In cross-validation, a model built on a 13 V-J signature told ophthalmopathy apart from stable hyperthyroidism with 87.88% sensitivity and around 81% specificity, and in testing the same model reached 80%/75%. In validation, the model predicted progression to ophthalmopathy a median of roughly 6.5 months before onset, with approximately 71% sensitivity and roughly 77% specificity. To identify distinguishing TCR V-J signatures, a discovery cohort of 100 or so patients was used, comprising 40 to 45 with Graves' ophthalmopathy and 55 to 65 with stable Graves' hyperthyroidism. Prospective prediction of ophthalmopathy was tested in an independent validation cohort of some 20 hyperthyroidism patients and 17 patients who later progressed to ophthalmopathy. For training and testing, the 80 to 100 patients in the discovery cohort were randomly divided in a 7:3 ratio. In addition, the study compared T-cell repertoires in thyroid tissue and in blood from five to seven Graves' hyperthyroidism patients. After blood sampling, hyperthyroidism patients were treated with methimazole at a starting dose of 30 mg daily, and ophthalmopathy patients were treated with high-dose intravenous methylprednisolone. The libraries were constructed in a second round of multiplex PCR and then size-selected and purified. Libraries were sequenced paired-end with 100 bp reads on an Illumina HiSeq2000. SOAPnuke was used to process the raw data, removing reads that contained adapters or uncalled bases, had a mean Phred below 15, or lacked an exact match to the constant primer or identifier. COPE v1.2.5 was used to merge the high-quality paired reads, and each unique nucleotide sequence was defined as a clonotype. Clonotypes were aligned to IMGT TRBV, TRBD and TRBJ reference segments using MiTCR v1.1. Only V-J combinations with frequency above 0.0001, covering approximately 99% of repertoires, were analysed. A TCS score was defined as the ratio of F50 (clonal expansion) to E x V (chaos), with BLOSUM62-based TCRdist applied between CDR3 peptides within each V-J. Welch's t-statistics and random forest reduced roughly 540 V-J features to 13, which were used in a naive Bayes classifier (R e1071). No statistical method was used to set the sample size in advance, and investigators knew the group allocation. TCR Vbeta CDR3 sequencing of approximately 140 peripheral blood samples (roughly 43 ophthalmopathy, 75 or so hyperthyroidism and approximately 17 progressor patients) is reported in the paper.

The receptor was derived from a woman in her twenties or thirties with Graves disease. Donor details come from another sample of the same person, matched by shared clones. Specimen: peripheral blood mononuclear cells (PBMCs), collected at new diagnosis, from a patient treated with antithyroid drugs. The V and J genes are TRBV7-9 and TRBJ2-1; 8 central bases correspond to TRBD2. The nucleotide sequence reads TGTGCCAGCAGCTCCTCGAACCGGGGGGCGGGAGGCCTCTCCTACAATGAGCAGTTCTTC. The translation is CASSSSNRGAGGLSYNEQFF.